Presented here are 23 T cell receptor beta chains from one specimen sequenced in a study of T-cell reconstitution after alpha-beta-depleted transplantation in children. Using unique molecular identifiers, the investigators prepared the TCRbeta library. A single record per CDR3 protein comes from TCRdb applying MiXCR to the PCR reads. The repertoire holds fewer than 250,000 distinct CDR3 sequences, with over 15% as singletons. Sample: PBMCs, mostly from graft donor cells, taken 360 days after TCRalphabeta/CD19-depleted stem cell transplant. Receptors were obtained from a male patient aged 2-10 years who had a stem cell transplant for acute lymphoblastic leukemia, so the T cells may come from the graft donor.

This sequence joins TRBV12-3 or TRBV12-4 and TRBJ1-1; D is unclear. This CDR3 spans 12 amino acids. V was clipped by 6 bases and J by 4 bases, with 9 bases between them. The CDR3 reads CASRGGRTEAFF. The CDR3 nucleotides read TGTGCCAGCAGGGGAGGGCGCACTGAAGCTTTCTTT.

The rearrangement uses TRBV5-5 and TRBJ2-1; D possibly corresponds to TRBD1 (5 bases). The CDR3 contains 14 residues. The germline gives CDR1 SGHKS, CDR2 YYEKEE (reference sequence). The germline V and J ends were trimmed by 6 bases and 10 bases, with 20 bases remaining between them. This CDR3 is CASTPGLIGWEQFF. As DNA, the CDR3 is TGTGCCAGCACCCCAGGGCTAATAGGTTGGGAGCAGTTCTTC. Based on the CDR3 plus reference TRBV5-5 and TRBJ2-1, the full variable domain is DAGVTQSPTHLIKTRGQQVTLRCSPISGHKSVSWYQQVLGQGPQFIFQYYEKEERGRGNFPDRFSARQFPNYSSELNVNALLLGDSALYLCASTPGLIGWEQFFGPGTRLTVL.

This clonotype came up many times. The chain carries TRBV7-9 and TRBJ2-2; 10 bases agree with TRBD1. The germline V gene encodes CDR1 SEHNR and CDR2 FQNEAQ (reference sequence). J lost 5 bases, V lost 10 bases, and 7 bases had no gene match. The CDR3 loop spans 14 amino acids. The CDR3 loop is CATRQGASTGELFF. Here the CDR3 DNA reads TGTGCCACGAGACAGGGGGCTTCAACCGGGGAGCTGTTTTTT.

A few counts support this clonotype. The chain carries TRBV2 and TRBJ2-1, with unresolved D. The CDR3 runs 15 residues. The V gene's germline CDR1 is SNHLY and CDR2 FYNNEI. V was pared by 2 bases and J by 4 bases, with 12 bases between. In DNA form, the CDR3 reads TGTGCCAGCAGTGAAAGCTCCACAGCTTACAATGAGCAGTTCTTC. Amino acid sequence: CASSESSTAYNEQFF.

The chain carries TRBV20-1 and TRBJ2-1; D is possibly TRBD1 (5 bases). CDR1 is DFQATT and CDR2 is SNEGSKA in the germline V gene (reference sequence). The V and J ends lost 3 bases and 1 base respectively, with 13 bases between them. CDR3 size: 15 residues. The CDR3 nucleotides read TGCAGTGCTAGCCCAGTTAAGGGGTCCTACAATGAGCAGTTCTTC. Its protein product is CSASPVKGSYNEQFF.

V is TRBV7-2 and J is TRBJ2-5; unclear D gene. With 2 bases removed from V and 5 bases from J, the gap between germline ends came to 9 bases. The CDR3 loop spans 13 amino acids. Germline values: CDR1 SGHTA, CDR2 FQGNSA. The CDR3 reads CASSLSSPETQYF. The CDR3 DNA reads TGTGCCAGCAGCTTAAGTAGCCCCGAGACCCAGTACTTC.

This clonotype turned up a few times. The rearrangement uses TRBV20-1 and TRBJ2-3; 8 bases map to TRBD1. Germline V lookup: CDR1 DFQATT, CDR2 SNEGSKA (reference sequence). J gave up 3 bases and V 0 bases, and 5 bases lay outside the gene matches. The CDR3 length is 15 residues. In DNA, the CDR3 is TGCAGTGCTAGAGATCAAGGACAGGGTACAGATACGCAGTATTTT. As protein: CSARDQGQGTDTQYF.

This clonotype was seen a few times. The chain combines TRBV20-1 with TRBJ2-3, with D possibly TRBD1 on 6 matching bases. This CDR3 has 14 residues. V was shortened by 2 bases and J by 2 bases, with 11 bases between the two germline ends. Germline lookup yields CDR1 DFQATT and CDR2 SNEGSKA (reference sequence). The CDR3, as DNA: TGCAGTGCTAGACAGACAGGAATCACAGATACGCAGTATTTT. Its protein product is CSARQTGITDTQYF.

A few counts support this clonotype. The chain uses TRBV11-3 and TRBJ1-1; D is uncertain. CDR3 size: 12 residues. V gave up 8 bases and J gave up 4 bases, with 11 bases separating them. Germline values: CDR1 SGHNT, CDR2 YENEEA. The CDR3 is CASGVFATEAFF. The CDR3 bases are TGTGCCAGCGGAGTATTTGCCACTGAAGCTTTCTTT.

This clonotype was counted many times. This chain connects TRBV28 to TRBJ1-6; D is ambiguous. CDR1 and CDR2 (germline): MDHEN, SYDVKM. The CDR3 covers 15 residues. Trimming removed 4 bases from V and 9 bases from J, with 16 bases in between. The CDR3: CASSSIRVSPSPLHF. CDR3 in DNA: TGTGCCAGCAGTTCCATTCGGGTTTCGCCTTCACCCCTCCACTTT.

The rearrangement links TRBV29-1 to TRBJ1-5, with a tentative D call TRBD1 (5 bases). The CDR3 totals 14 residues. Germline CDR1 and CDR2: SQVTM and ANQGSEA. V lost 4 bases to trimming and J lost 0 bases, with 10 bases between them. Here the CDR3 DNA reads TGCAGCGTTGGGGACGGGTATAGCAATCAGCCCCAGCATTTT. This gives the protein CSVGDGYSNQPQHF.

This clonotype was counted between two and nine times. The germline gene is not matched at one end of the junction; a read error may be the cause. This chain connects TRBV12-3 or TRBV12-4 to TRBJ2-7; 7 positions match TRBD2. This CDR3 has 15 residues. Written as DNA, the CDR3 is TGTGCCAGCAGTCTAGCAACCGGGGGGTCCTACGAGCAGTACTTC. Its protein is CASSLATGGSYEQYF.

In this sample, this clonotype turned up a few times. The J gene is TRBJ2-3, the V gene TRBV7-8; 12 nucleotides match TRBD2. Germline V gene lookup returns CDR1 SGHVS and CDR2 FQNEAQ. J gave up 6 bases and V 1 base, and 14 bases lay outside the gene matches. The CDR3 covers 19 residues. The CDR3, as DNA: TGTGCCAGCAGCTTAGTCCTAGCGGGGGGGCCAATGAGATGGGATACGCAGTATTTT. Translating gives CASSLVLAGGPMRWDTQYF.

The rearrangement links TRBV7-2 to TRBJ2-7; perhaps TRBD1 as D (5 bases). Trimming pared 4 bases from V and 0 bases from J, leaving 25 bases between. Germline assignment: CDR1 SGHTA and CDR2 FQGNSA. The CDR3 covers 19 residues. CDR3 sequence reads: CASSSIRTEMGRDSYEQYF. CDR3 DNA: TGTGCCAGCAGCTCTATTAGGACGGAGATGGGCAGGGACTCCTACGAGCAGTACTTC.

V gene TRBV29-1 combines with J gene TRBJ2-1; D uncertain. There are 13 residues in the CDR3. Trimming took 7 bases from V and 2 from J, leaving 12 bases between them. CDR1 and CDR2 (germline): SQVTM, ANQGSEA. For the CDR3, the DNA is TGCAGCGGTCAGGAGAGGACCTACAATGAGCAGTTCTTC. Its protein is CSGQERTYNEQFF.

The chain combines TRBV5-8 with TRBJ2-1, with D possibly matching TRBD2 (6 bases). This CDR3 comprises 14 residues. Germline CDR1 SGHTS, CDR2 YDEGEE. V shed 1 base and J shed 9 bases, with 14 bases lying between them. CDR3 sequence: CASSLTHLGGEQFF. CDR3 DNA sequence: TGTGCCAGCAGCTTGACCCACCTGGGAGGTGAGCAGTTCTTC.

Only a few counts were recorded for this clonotype. The chain recombines TRBV13 with TRBJ1-5, with unresolved D. Germline lookup yields CDR1 PRHDT and CDR2 FYEKMQ (reference sequence). CDR3 size: 13 residues. The V end was cut by 3 bases, the J end by 5 bases, with 8 bases between. CDR3 sequence reads: CASSFLRDQPQHF. The CDR3 DNA is TGTGCCAGCAGCTTTCTAAGGGATCAGCCCCAGCATTTT. Full variable domain (outside the CDR3, taken from reference TRBV13 and TRBJ1-5): AAGVIQSPRHLIKEKRETATLKCYPIPRHDTVYWYQQGPGQDPQFLISFYEKMQSDKGSIPDRFSAQQFSDYHSELNMSSLELGDSALYFCASSFLRDQPQHFGDGTRLSIL.

This clonotype has just a few counts. The gene calls are TRBV9 and TRBJ2-2, with D uncertain. In germline, CDR1 is SGDLS, CDR2 YYNGEE. The germline V and J ends were trimmed by 6 bases and 1 base, with 10 bases remaining between them. The CDR3 runs to 14 residues. The CDR3 protein is CASKPGLNTGELFF. The CDR3 DNA reads as TGTGCCAGCAAGCCGGGCTTGAACACCGGGGAGCTGTTTTTT.

This clonotype was seen a handful of times. The chain has TRBV4-2 and TRBJ2-7; D possibly corresponds to TRBD2 (7 bases). Germline loops: CDR1 LGHNA, CDR2 YNFKEQ. The V gene lost 0 bases and the J gene lost 0 bases, with 21 bases spanning the gap. There are 19 residues in the CDR3. CDR3 in amino acids: CASSQDPPWGGASSYEQYF. CDR3 sequence (DNA): TGTGCCAGCAGCCAAGATCCCCCTTGGGGGGGGGCCTCCTCCTACGAGCAGTACTTC.

There are a few counts of this clonotype. V is TRBV20-1 and J is TRBJ2-3; the D gene is possibly TRBD1 (6 bases). This CDR3 has 16 residues. Germline V gene lookup returns CDR1 DFQATT and CDR2 SNEGSKA (reference sequence). The V and J ends lost 2 bases and 6 bases respectively, with 21 bases between them. As DNA, the CDR3 is TGCAGTGCTAGAACTTTAGGGGGACGGATGCGGGATACGCAGTATTTT. Amino acid sequence: CSARTLGGRMRDTQYF.

This clonotype was seen more than once but under ten times. The chain has TRBV28 and TRBJ2-7; 7 bases fit TRBD1. CDR3 size: 15 residues. Per the germline V gene, CDR1 is MDHEN and CDR2 is SYDVKM. V lost 5 bases and J lost 0; bases outside the gene matches: 7. As DNA, the CDR3 is TGTGCCAGCAGTGGCCGGGGACAGAGCTCCTACGAGCAGTACTTC. Its protein is CASSGRGQSSYEQYF.

This clonotype showed up many times. The J gene is TRBJ1-1, the V gene TRBV9, with 10 positions matching TRBD1. The V gene end was trimmed by 3 bases and the J gene end by 1 base; junction bases not matched to a gene: 6. The CDR3 spans 16 residues. Per the germline V gene, CDR1 is SGDLS and CDR2 is YYNGEE. CDR3 nucleotide sequence: TGTGCCAGCAGCGGATGGACAGGGGGTAAGAACACTGAAGCTTTCTTT. It encodes CASSGWTGGKNTEAFF. Full variable domain (missing parts from reference TRBV9 and TRBJ1-1): DSGVTQTPKHLITATGQRVTLRCSPRSGDLSVYWYQQSLDQGLQFLIQYYNGEERAKGNILERFSAQQFPDLHSELNLSSLELGDSALYFCASSGWTGGKNTEAFFGQGTRLTVV.

This clonotype was detected a few times. The rearrangement uses TRBV20-1 and TRBJ2-1; D is perhaps TRBD1 or TRBD2 (5 bases each). CDR3 length equals 13 residues. Germline assignment: CDR1 DFQATT and CDR2 SNEGSKA (reference sequence). Trimming removed 6 bases from V and 6 bases from J, with 15 bases in between. The CDR3 DNA reads as TGCAGTGCCCAAGGGACGTCCGGCAATGAGCAGTTCTTC. It codes for CSAQGTSGNEQFF.